One and the same sample provided the 3 T cell receptor beta chains below, sequenced in a study of T cells in localized non-small cell lung cancer. Sequencing was performed with immunoSEQ multiplex PCR; in TCRdb, only in-frame clones are kept and a portion is missing. The table lists 4,700 or so clones, about 35% of them singletons, with roughly 17% in the top ten. This material consisted of lung tumor tissue, taken before any cancer treatment. Receptors originate from a man between 35 and 75 years old with stage II squamous cell lung carcinoma.

The chain is built from TRBV11-3 and TRBJ1-4; unclear D gene. This CDR3 spans 14 amino acids. The germline V gene encodes CDR1 SGHNT and CDR2 YENEEA. Trimming shortened V by 5 bases and J by 5 bases, and 12 bases separated the two germline ends. DNA of the CDR3: TGTGCCAGCAGCAGGCCAGCATTCAATGAAAAACTGTTTTTT. Amino acid sequence: CASSRPAFNEKLFF. Based on the CDR3 plus reference TRBV11-3 and TRBJ1-4, the full variable domain is EAGVVQSPRYKIIEKKQPVAFWCNPISGHNTLYWYLQNLGQGPELLIRYENEEAVDDSQLPKDRFSAERLKGVDSTLKIQPAELGDSAVYLCASSRPAFNEKLFFGSGTQLSVL.

This clone rates as medium-sized. This chain joins TRBV6-8 and TRBJ2-7, with 8 bases lining up with TRBD2. This CDR3 comprises 14 residues. V was clipped by 7 bases and J by 2 bases; unmatched bases: 7. CDR1 is MNHGY and CDR2 is SAAAGT in the germline V gene. The CDR3 here is CASILAGTTYEQYF. The CDR3 nucleotides read TGTGCCAGCATCTTAGCGGGGACCACCTACGAGCAGTACTTC.

By its share, this clone is medium-sized. The V and J genes are TRBV9 and TRBJ2-2; D not resolved. The germline CDR1 and CDR2 sequences are SGDLS and YYNGEE. Between the trimmed V and J ends, which lost 0 bases and 6 bases, there was a span of 6 bases. The CDR3 spans 13 residues. The CDR3 bases are TGTGCCAGCAGCGTAGCCTTTGCCGGGGAGCTGTTTTTT. Encoded protein: CASSVAFAGELFF.